This T cell receptor (beta chain) comes out of a study of CD8+CD57+ T cells in acquired aplastic anemia. Turning to the study itself: Sorted CD4+ and CD8+ cells gave a mean 3.2 ug DNA, range roughly 0.19 to 27.4 ug.

Genomic DNA acted as the template from which TCR beta VDJ combination and CDR3 sequence profiling were carried out. TCRdb fed the reads into MiXCR, producing one record per CDR3 protein. The data contain some 160,000 distinct CDR3 sequences, roughly 48% of them singletons. All sequencing subjects had displayed CD8+CD57+ cell expansion on flow cytometry. All participating patients were living with severe acquired aplastic anemia. The study sampled blood from patients who had received no therapy. Study-wide points: Both patients and controls carried the same twenty-nine CD8+ CDR3 sequences.

Ten or more counts support this clonotype. Its specificity is not known. The specimen sequenced was sorted CD4+, CD8+, or CD8+CD57+ T cells (not recorded which) from PBMCs. This TCR was sampled from a human donor with aplastic anemia.

This CDR3 is CASSLWGQGGVEQYF. DNA for the CDR3: TGTGCCAGCAGTTTATGGGGCCAGGGGGGGGTGGAGCAGTACTTC. The chain has TRBV12-3 or TRBV12-4 and TRBJ2-7; D assignment may be TRBD1 or TRBD2 (7 bases each). V was shortened by 2 bases and J by 7 bases, with 18 bases between the two germline ends. The CDR3 has 15 residues.